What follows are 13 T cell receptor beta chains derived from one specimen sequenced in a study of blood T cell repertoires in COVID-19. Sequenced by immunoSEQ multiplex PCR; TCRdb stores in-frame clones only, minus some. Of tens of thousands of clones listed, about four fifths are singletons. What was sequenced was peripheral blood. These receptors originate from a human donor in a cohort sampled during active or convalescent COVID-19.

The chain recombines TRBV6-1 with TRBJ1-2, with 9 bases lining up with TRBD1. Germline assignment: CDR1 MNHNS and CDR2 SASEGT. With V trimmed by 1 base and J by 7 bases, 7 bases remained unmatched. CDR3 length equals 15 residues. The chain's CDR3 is CASSEVTGGVGGYTF. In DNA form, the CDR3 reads TGTGCCAGCAGTGAAGTTACAGGGGGCGTGGGTGGCTACACCTTC.

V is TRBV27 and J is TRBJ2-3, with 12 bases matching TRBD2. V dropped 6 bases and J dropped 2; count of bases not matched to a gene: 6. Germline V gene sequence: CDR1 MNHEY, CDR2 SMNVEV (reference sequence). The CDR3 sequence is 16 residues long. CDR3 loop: CASSRLAGVFTDTQYF. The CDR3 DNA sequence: TGTGCCAGCAGCCGACTAGCGGGGGTCTTCACAGATACGCAGTATTTT.

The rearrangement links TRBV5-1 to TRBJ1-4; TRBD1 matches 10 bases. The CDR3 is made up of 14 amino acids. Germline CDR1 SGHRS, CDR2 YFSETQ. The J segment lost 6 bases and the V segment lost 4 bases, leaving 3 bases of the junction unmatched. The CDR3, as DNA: TGCGCCAGCAGCATCGGACAGGGGGATGAAAAACTGTTTTTT. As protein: CASSIGQGDEKLFF.

As DNA, the CDR3 is TGTGCCAGCAGCGTAGAACAGGGGAATGAGCAGTTCTTC. Its protein is CASSVEQGNEQFF. The chain combines TRBV9 with TRBJ2-1, with TRBD1 identical over 7 bases. CDR3 length: 13 residues. Trimming cost V 0 bases and J 7 bases; bases outside gene matches: 1. Germline V gene data show CDR1 as SGDLS and CDR2 as YYNGEE.

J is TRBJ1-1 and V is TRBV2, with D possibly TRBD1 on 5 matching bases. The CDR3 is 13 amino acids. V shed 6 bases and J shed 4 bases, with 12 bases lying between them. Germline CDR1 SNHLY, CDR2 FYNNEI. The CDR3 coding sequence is TGTGCCAGCAGCCGAGGGGAGGGCACTGAAGCTTTCTTT. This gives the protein CASSRGEGTEAFF.

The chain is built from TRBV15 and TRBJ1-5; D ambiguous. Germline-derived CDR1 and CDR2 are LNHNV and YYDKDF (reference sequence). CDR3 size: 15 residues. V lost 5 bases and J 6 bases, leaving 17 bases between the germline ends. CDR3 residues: CATSSGGGPLQPQHF. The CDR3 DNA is TGTGCCACCAGCTCAGGAGGTGGCCCCCTTCAGCCCCAGCATTTT.

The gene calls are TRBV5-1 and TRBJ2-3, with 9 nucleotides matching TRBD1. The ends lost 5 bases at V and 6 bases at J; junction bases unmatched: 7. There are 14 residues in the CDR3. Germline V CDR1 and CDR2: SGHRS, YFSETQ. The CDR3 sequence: CASRQTGGSDTQYF. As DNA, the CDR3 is TGCGCCAGCAGGCAGACAGGGGGATCGGATACGCAGTATTTT. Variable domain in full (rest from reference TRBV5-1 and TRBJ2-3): KAGVTQTPRYLIKTRGQQVTLSCSPISGHRSVSWYQQTPGQGLQFLFEYFSETQRNKGNFPGRFSGRQFSNSRSEMNVSTLELGDSALYLCASRQTGGSDTQYFGPGTRLTVL.

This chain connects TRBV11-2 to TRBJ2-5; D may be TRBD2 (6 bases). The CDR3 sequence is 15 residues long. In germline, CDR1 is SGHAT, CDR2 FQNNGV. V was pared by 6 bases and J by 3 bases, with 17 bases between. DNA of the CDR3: TGTGCCAGCAGAGCCCCCTGGGGGGAGGAAGAGACCCAGTACTTC. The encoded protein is CASRAPWGEEETQYF.

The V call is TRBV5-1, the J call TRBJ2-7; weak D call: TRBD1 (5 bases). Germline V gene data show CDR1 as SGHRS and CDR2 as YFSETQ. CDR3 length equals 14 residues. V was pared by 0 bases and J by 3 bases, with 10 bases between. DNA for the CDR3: TGCGCCAGCAGCTTGGGAGACAGCCACTACGAGCAGTACTTC. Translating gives CASSLGDSHYEQYF.

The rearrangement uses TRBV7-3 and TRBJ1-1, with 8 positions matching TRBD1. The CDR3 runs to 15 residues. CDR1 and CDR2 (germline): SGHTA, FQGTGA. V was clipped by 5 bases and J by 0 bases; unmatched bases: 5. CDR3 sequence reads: CASSRGQGVNTEAFF. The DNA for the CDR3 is TGTGCCAGCAGCCGAGGACAGGGAGTGAACACTGAAGCTTTCTTT.

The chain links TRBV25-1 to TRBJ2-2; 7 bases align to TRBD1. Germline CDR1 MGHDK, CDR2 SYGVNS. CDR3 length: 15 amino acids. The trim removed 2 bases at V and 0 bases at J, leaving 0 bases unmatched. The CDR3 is CASSEQGANTGELFF. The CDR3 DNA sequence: TGTGCCAGCAGTGAACAGGGGGCGAACACCGGGGAGCTGTTTTTT. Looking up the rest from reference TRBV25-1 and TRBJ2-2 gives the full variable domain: EADIYQTPRYLVIGTGKKITLECSQTMGHDKMYWYQQDPGMELHLIHYSYGVNSTEKGDLSSESTVSRIRTEHFPLTLESARPSHTSQYLCASSEQGANTGELFFGEGSRLTVL.

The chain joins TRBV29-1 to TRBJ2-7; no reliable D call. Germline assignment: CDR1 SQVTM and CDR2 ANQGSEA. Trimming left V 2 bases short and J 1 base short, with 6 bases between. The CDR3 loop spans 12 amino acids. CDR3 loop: CSVESLSYEQYF. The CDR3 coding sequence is TGCAGCGTTGAATCCCTTTCCTACGAGCAGTACTTC.

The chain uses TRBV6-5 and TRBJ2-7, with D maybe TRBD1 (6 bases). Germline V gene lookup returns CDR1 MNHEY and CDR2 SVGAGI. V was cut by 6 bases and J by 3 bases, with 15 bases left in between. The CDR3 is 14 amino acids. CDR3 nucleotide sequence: TGTGCCAGCAGCATTACGGGCAGGGGCTACGAGCAGTACTTC. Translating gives CASSITGRGYEQYF.